The 22 T cell receptor beta chains listed next were all sequenced from one sample in a study of blood T cell repertoires in COVID-19. Produced via immunoSEQ multiplex PCR; TCRdb's table is partial and in-frame only. This table has 70,000 to 80,000 clones, around 76% appearing once. Sequencing was done on a sample of peripheral blood. The receptors were gathered from a woman older than 75 with acute or convalescent COVID-19.

V usage is TRBV18 and J usage is TRBJ1-1; tentatively, D is TRBD1 (5 bases). The germline gives CDR1 KGHSH, CDR2 LQKENI. V lost 2 bases and J lost 0, with 10 bases in between. CDR3 length equals 15 residues. CDR3 DNA: TGTGCCAGCTCACCAGGGGCAGGAATGAACACTGAAGCTTTCTTT. This gives the protein CASSPGAGMNTEAFF.

The rearrangement uses TRBV5-1 and TRBJ1-2; 9 bases agree with TRBD1. V lost 4 bases, J lost 1 base, and 8 bases stayed unmatched. Germline V lookup: CDR1 SGHRS, CDR2 YFSETQ. The length of the CDR3 is 16 residues. CDR3 protein: CASSPGTGTINYGYTF. In nucleotides, the CDR3 is TGCGCCAGCAGCCCAGGGACAGGGACAATTAACTATGGCTACACCTTC.

The chain recombines TRBV2 with TRBJ1-2; weak D call: TRBD1 (5 bases). The CDR3 loop spans 13 amino acids. V dropped 4 bases and J dropped 3 bases, with 9 bases sitting between them. The germline V gene encodes CDR1 SNHLY and CDR2 FYNNEI. This CDR3 is CASSGPGDYGYTF. For the CDR3, the DNA is TGTGCCAGCAGTGGACCGGGGGACTATGGCTACACCTTC. The full variable domain, its missing parts supplied by reference TRBV2 and TRBJ1-2, is EPEVTQTPSHQVTQMGQEVILRCVPISNHLYFYWYRQILGQKVEFLVSFYNNEISEKSEIFDDQFSVERPDGSNFTLKIRSTKLEDSAMYFCASSGPGDYGYTFGSGTRLTVV.

V is TRBV19 and J is TRBJ1-4; possible D gene TRBD1, 6 bases. CDR1 and CDR2 (germline): LNHDA, SQIVND (reference sequence). Trimming removed 7 bases at V and 8 bases at J, with 11 bases between. CDR3 length equals 12 residues. CDR3 DNA: TGTGCCAGTAAGGGGGACACGGAAAAACTGTTTTTT. It encodes CASKGDTEKLFF.

The chain combines TRBV19 with TRBJ2-7, with D perhaps matching TRBD1 (6 bases). In germline, CDR1 is LNHDA, CDR2 SQIVND (reference sequence). V lost 8 bases, J lost 3 bases, and 14 bases lay in between. This CDR3 comprises 13 residues. CDR3 sequence reads: CASSLGQYYEQYF. CDR3 sequence (DNA): TGTGCCAGTTCCCTCGGACAGTACTACGAGCAGTACTTC.

The CDR3 sequence: CASSLGDRGAEQYF. As DNA, the CDR3 is TGCGCCAGCAGCTTGGGCGACAGGGGTGCGGAGCAGTACTTC. V is TRBV5-1 and J is TRBJ2-7, with TRBD1 matching 8 bases. Germline V gives CDR1 SGHRS, CDR2 YFSETQ. The CDR3 runs 14 residues. Unmatched junction bases numbered 6, after V lost 0 bases and J lost 7 bases.

This sequence joins TRBV7-2 and TRBJ2-1; D remains ambiguous. Germline V gene data show CDR1 as SGHTA and CDR2 as FQGNSA. With 5 bases removed from V and 8 bases from J, the gap between germline ends came to 16 bases. The CDR3 has 14 residues. CDR3: CASSPPGSRDEQFF. CDR3 DNA sequence: TGTGCCAGCAGCCCCCCCGGGTCTAGAGATGAGCAGTTCTTC.

V usage is TRBV21-1 and J usage is TRBJ2-5; the table names TRBD2, a call not compared with the DNA. TRBV21-1 is a pseudogene. This CDR3 contains 12 residues. CDR3 sequence (DNA): TGTGCCAGCAGCAAAAACTGGGAGACCCAGTACTTC. Its translation: CASSKNWETQYF.

The chain is built from TRBV19 and TRBJ1-1, with 8 bases lining up with TRBD1. The junction had 9 bases not matched to a gene; V was cut back by 7 bases and J by 5 bases. The CDR3 totals 14 residues. Germline V gene data show CDR1 as LNHDA and CDR2 as SQIVND (reference sequence). The CDR3: CASIRDRIGTEAFF. The CDR3 DNA reads TGTGCCAGTATCCGGGACAGGATAGGAACTGAAGCTTTCTTT.

V gene TRBV20-1 combines with J gene TRBJ1-1; D uncertain. CDR3 length equals 11 residues. Trimming shortened V by 3 bases and J by 10 bases, and 12 bases separated the two germline ends. Germline V gene data show CDR1 as DFQATT and CDR2 as SNEGSKA (reference sequence). In nucleotides, the CDR3 is TGCAGTGCTAGGTTGCTGGAGGGAGCTTTCTTT. Translation gives CSARLLEGAFF.

The chain carries TRBV5-6 and TRBJ1-2; 8 positions agree with TRBD1. The CDR3 is made up of 14 amino acids. CDR1 is SGHDT, CDR2 YYEEEE, per germline. Trimming removed 0 bases from V and 2 bases from J; junction bases left unmatched: 0. The CDR3 DNA reads as TGTGCCAGCAGCTTGGGACAGGGGAACTATGGCTACACCTTC. It encodes CASSLGQGNYGYTF.

The CDR3 spells CAISEPTSNTGELFF. DNA of the CDR3: TGTGCCATCAGTGAGCCTACCTCGAACACCGGGGAGCTGTTTTTT. V is TRBV10-3 and J is TRBJ2-2; D is ambiguous. The V gene's germline CDR1 is ENHRY and CDR2 SYGVKD. The CDR3 has 15 residues. V lost 2 bases and J 0 bases, leaving 7 bases between the germline ends.

The chain has TRBV13 and TRBJ2-1, with 15 bases identical to TRBD2. V was clipped by 5 bases and J by 9 bases; unmatched bases: 8. The CDR3 is made up of 16 amino acids. Germline CDR1 and CDR2: PRHDT and FYEKMQ (reference sequence). CDR3 in DNA: TGTGCCAGCAGCACCCGGACTAGCGGGAGGGAGGGTGAGCAGTTCTTC. The encoded protein is CASSTRTSGREGEQFF.

This chain uses TRBV5-1 with TRBJ2-7; weak D call: TRBD2 (5 bases). The V gene's germline CDR1 is SGHRS and CDR2 YFSETQ. The CDR3 extends over 15 amino acids. Trimming cost V 0 bases and J 4 bases, with 14 bases left between them. The CDR3 sequence: CASSLAGGPGYEQYF. As DNA, the CDR3 is TGCGCCAGCAGCTTGGCTGGCGGGCCGGGGTACGAGCAGTACTTC.

The V call is TRBV5-5, the J call TRBJ2-7; 12 nucleotides align to TRBD2. The CDR3 has 15 amino acids. Germline V gene lookup returns CDR1 SGHKS and CDR2 YYEKEE (reference sequence). Unmatched junction bases numbered 3, after V lost 4 bases and J lost 1 base. The CDR3 sequence is CASSAGLAGSYEQYF. CDR3 nucleotide sequence: TGTGCCAGCAGCGCCGGACTAGCGGGATCCTACGAGCAGTACTTC.

The V and J genes are TRBV5-1 and TRBJ1-2; 7 bases are a match to TRBD1. Germline trimming cut 4 bases from V and 4 bases from J; bases unmatched to any gene: 10. The CDR3 extends over 15 amino acids. Germline V gene data show CDR1 as SGHRS and CDR2 as YFSETQ. CDR3 bases: TGCGCCAGCAGCACGGAAGGGGGCGGCGGCTATGGCTACACCTTC. Translated, it gives CASSTEGGGGYGYTF. Complete variable domain (other parts from reference TRBV5-1 and TRBJ1-2): KAGVTQTPRYLIKTRGQQVTLSCSPISGHRSVSWYQQTPGQGLQFLFEYFSETQRNKGNFPGRFSGRQFSNSRSEMNVSTLELGDSALYLCASSTEGGGGYGYTFGSGTRLTVV.

The chain joins TRBV28 to TRBJ2-4, with TRBD2 matching 14 bases. Germline trimming cut 4 bases from V and 7 bases from J; bases unmatched to any gene: 12. Germline V gene lookup returns CDR1 MDHEN and CDR2 SYDVKM. The CDR3 length is 18 residues. CDR3 sequence reads: CASSSPRGLAGVDNIQYF. Here the CDR3 DNA reads TGTGCCAGCAGTTCCCCACGGGGACTAGCGGGAGTCGATAACATTCAGTACTTC.

This rearrangement joins TRBV6-4 to TRBJ2-3, with 12 bases matching TRBD1. The CDR3 spans 15 residues. J was trimmed by 4 bases and V by 5 bases; bases with no gene match: 4. The germline gives CDR1 MRHNA, CDR2 SNTAGT. The CDR3 spells CASSLGTGGSDTQYF. Written as DNA, the CDR3 is TGTGCCAGCAGTCTCGGGACAGGGGGCTCAGATACGCAGTATTTT.

The CDR3 DNA reads as TGTGCCAGCAGCCAAGATGTGGGGACAGGTCCCTTGAACACTGAAGCTTTCTTT. This translates into CASSQDVGTGPLNTEAFF. The V gene is TRBV3-1 (or the pseudogene TRBV3-2), the J gene TRBJ1-1; TRBD1 matches 8 bases. The germline V gene has CDR1 LGHDT and CDR2 YNNKEL (reference sequence). V was clipped by 0 bases and J by 0 bases; unmatched bases: 9. This CDR3 is built from 18 residues.

V gene TRBV30 combines with J gene TRBJ2-1; 8 bases align to TRBD1. Germline V gives CDR1 GTSNPN, CDR2 SVGIG (reference sequence). The junction had 8 bases not matched to a gene; V was cut back by 4 bases and J by 3 bases. This CDR3 comprises 15 residues. The CDR3 is CAWNYRDRIYNEQFF. In DNA form, the CDR3 reads TGTGCCTGGAATTACCGGGACAGGATCTACAATGAGCAGTTCTTC. The full variable domain, with the rest looked up from reference TRBV30 and TRBJ2-1, is SQTIHQWPATLVQPVGSPLSLECTVEGTSNPNLYWYRQAAGRGLQLLFYSVGIGQISSEVPQNLSASRPQDRQFILSSKKLLLSDSGFYLCAWNYRDRIYNEQFFGPGTRLTVL.

CDR3 protein: CASSQQGNSNQPQHF. CDR3 bases: TGTGCCAGCAGCCAGCAGGGTAATAGCAATCAGCCCCAGCATTTT. This rearrangement joins TRBV7-3 to TRBJ1-5, with D maybe TRBD1 (5 bases). Trimming removed 5 bases at V and 0 bases at J, with 11 bases between. The germline V gene encodes CDR1 SGHTA and CDR2 FQGTGA. This CDR3 has 15 amino acids.

The chain joins TRBV28 to TRBJ2-2, with 8 bases fitting TRBD1. Germline-derived CDR1 and CDR2 are MDHEN and SYDVKM. V shed 3 bases and J 6 bases; nucleotides not matched to a gene: 12. The CDR3 is made up of 17 amino acids. The CDR3 nucleotides read TGTGCCAGCAGTTTCCCAGGGGGCTCGATGCTGTCCGGGGAGCTGTTTTTT. Translated: CASSFPGGSMLSGELFF.